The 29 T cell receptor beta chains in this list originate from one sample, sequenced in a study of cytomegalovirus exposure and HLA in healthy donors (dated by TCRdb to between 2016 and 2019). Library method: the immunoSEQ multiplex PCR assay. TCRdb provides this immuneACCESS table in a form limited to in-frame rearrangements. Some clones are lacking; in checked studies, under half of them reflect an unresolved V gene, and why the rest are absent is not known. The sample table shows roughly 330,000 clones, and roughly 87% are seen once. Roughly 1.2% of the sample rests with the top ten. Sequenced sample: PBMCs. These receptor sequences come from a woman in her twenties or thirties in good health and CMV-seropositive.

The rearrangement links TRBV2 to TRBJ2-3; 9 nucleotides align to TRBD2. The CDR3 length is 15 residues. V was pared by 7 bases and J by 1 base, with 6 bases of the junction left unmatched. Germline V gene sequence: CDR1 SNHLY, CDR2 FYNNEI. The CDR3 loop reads CASKPASGGTDTQYF. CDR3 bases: TGTGCCAGCAAACCCGCTAGCGGGGGCACAGATACGCAGTATTTT.

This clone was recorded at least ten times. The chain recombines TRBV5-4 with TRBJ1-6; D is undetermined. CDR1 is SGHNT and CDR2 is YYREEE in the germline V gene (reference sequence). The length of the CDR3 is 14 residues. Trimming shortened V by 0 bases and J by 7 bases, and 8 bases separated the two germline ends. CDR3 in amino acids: CASSLGMSNSPLHF. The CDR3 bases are TGTGCCAGCAGCTTGGGTATGTCCAATTCACCCCTCCACTTT.

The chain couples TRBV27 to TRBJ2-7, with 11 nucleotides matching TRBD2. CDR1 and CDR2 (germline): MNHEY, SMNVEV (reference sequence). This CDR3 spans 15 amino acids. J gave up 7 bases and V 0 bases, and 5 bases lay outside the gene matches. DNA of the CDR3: TGTGCCAGCAGTTTATCGACTAGCGGGGTGGGAGAGCAGTACTTC. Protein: CASSLSTSGVGEQYF.

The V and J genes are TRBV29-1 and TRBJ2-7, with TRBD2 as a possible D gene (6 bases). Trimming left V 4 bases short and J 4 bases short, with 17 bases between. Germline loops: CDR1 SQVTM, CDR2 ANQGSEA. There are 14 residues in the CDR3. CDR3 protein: CSVVRGGNLYEQYF. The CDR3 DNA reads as TGCAGCGTTGTTCGTGGGGGGAATCTTTACGAGCAGTACTTC.

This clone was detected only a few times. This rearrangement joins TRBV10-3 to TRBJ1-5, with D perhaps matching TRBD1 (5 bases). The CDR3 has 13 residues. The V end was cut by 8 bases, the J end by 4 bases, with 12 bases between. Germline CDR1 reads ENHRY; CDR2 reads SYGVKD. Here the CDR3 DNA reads TGTGCCATCGGAACAGGACCAAATCAGCCCCAGCATTTT. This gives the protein CAIGTGPNQPQHF.

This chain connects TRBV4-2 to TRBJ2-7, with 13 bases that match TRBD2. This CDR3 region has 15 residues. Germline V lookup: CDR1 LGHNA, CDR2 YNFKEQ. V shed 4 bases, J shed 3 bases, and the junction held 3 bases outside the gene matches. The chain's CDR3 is CASSPGLAGVYEQYF. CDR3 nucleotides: TGTGCCAGCAGCCCCGGACTAGCGGGAGTCTACGAGCAGTACTTC.

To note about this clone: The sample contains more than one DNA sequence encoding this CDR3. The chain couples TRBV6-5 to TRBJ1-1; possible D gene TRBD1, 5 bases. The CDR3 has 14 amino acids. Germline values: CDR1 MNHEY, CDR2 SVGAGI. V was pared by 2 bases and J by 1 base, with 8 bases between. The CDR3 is CASSYGGENTEAFF. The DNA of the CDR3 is TGTGCCAGCAGTTACGGGGGAGAGAACACTGAAGCTTTCTTT.

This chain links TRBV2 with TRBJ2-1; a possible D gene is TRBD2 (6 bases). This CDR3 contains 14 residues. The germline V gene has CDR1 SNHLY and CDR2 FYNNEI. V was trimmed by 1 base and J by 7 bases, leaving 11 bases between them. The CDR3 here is CASSEGTTFNEQFF. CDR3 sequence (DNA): TGTGCCAGCAGTGAAGGGACTACCTTTAATGAGCAGTTCTTC.

The CDR3 DNA reads TGCGCCAGCAGCCAAAATTGGGCGGGGGGAAACACCGGGGAGCTGTTTTTT. Its translation: CASSQNWAGGNTGELFF. The chain employs TRBV4-1 and TRBJ2-2; TRBD2 aligns across 8 bases. The length of the CDR3 is 17 residues. V was pared by 2 bases and J by 2 bases, with 7 bases of the junction left unmatched. Germline assignment: CDR1 MGHRA and CDR2 YSYEKL.

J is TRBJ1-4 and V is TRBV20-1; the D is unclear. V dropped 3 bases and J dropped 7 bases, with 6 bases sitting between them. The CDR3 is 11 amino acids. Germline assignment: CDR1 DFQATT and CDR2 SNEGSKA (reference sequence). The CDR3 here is CSASPGEKLFF. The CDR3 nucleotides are TGCAGTGCTAGCCCGGGTGAAAAACTGTTTTTT.

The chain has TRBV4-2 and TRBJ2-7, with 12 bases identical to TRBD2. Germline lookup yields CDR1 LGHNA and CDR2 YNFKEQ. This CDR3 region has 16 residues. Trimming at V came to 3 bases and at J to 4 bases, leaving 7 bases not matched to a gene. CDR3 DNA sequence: TGTGCCAGCAGCCACGCAACTAGCGGGGGGCGTTACGAGCAGTACTTC. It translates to CASSHATSGGRYEQYF.

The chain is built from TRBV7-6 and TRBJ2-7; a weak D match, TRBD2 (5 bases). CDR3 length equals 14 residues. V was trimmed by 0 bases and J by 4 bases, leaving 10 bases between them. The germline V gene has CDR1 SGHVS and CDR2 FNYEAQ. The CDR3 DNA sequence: TGTGCCAGCAGCTTAGCGGGCGGCGGGTACGAGCAGTACTTC. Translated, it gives CASSLAGGGYEQYF.

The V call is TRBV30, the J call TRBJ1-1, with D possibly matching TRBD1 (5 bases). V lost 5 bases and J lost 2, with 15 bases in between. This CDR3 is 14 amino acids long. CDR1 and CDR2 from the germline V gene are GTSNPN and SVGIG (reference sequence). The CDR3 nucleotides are TGTGCCTGGCGAGGGGCGGGGGGAAACACTGAAGCTTTCTTT. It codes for CAWRGAGGNTEAFF.

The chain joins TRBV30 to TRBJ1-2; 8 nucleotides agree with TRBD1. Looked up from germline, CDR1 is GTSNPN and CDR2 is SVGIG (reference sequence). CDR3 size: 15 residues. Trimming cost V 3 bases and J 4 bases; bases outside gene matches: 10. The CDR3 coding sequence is TGTGCCTGGAGGAACCGGGACAGGAAATTCTATGGCTACACCTTC. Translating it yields CAWRNRDRKFYGYTF.

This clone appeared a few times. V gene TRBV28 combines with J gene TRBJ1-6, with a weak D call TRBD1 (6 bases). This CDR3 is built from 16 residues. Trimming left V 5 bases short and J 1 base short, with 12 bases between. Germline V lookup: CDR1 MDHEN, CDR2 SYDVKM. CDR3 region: CASSPQQGSYNSPLHF. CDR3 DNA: TGTGCCAGCAGTCCCCAACAGGGATCCTATAATTCACCCCTCCACTTT.

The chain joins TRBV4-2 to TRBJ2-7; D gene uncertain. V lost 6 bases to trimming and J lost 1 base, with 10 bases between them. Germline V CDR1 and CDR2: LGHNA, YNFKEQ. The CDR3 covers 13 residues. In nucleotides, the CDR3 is TGTGCCAGCAGGGGCTTAATGTCCTACGAGCAGTACTTC. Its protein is CASRGLMSYEQYF.

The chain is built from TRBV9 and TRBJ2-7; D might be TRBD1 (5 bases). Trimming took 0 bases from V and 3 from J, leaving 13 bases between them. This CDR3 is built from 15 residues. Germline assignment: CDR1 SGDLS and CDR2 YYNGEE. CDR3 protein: CASSVAWSRDYEQYF. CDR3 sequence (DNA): TGTGCCAGCAGCGTAGCTTGGTCCAGGGACTACGAGCAGTACTTC.

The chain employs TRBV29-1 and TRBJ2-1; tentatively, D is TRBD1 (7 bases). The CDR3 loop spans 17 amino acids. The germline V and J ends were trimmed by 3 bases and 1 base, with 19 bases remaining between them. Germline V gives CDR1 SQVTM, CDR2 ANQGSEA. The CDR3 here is CSVEGRAGGRSYNEQFF. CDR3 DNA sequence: TGCAGCGTTGAGGGGCGGGCAGGGGGGAGATCCTACAATGAGCAGTTCTTC.

CDR3 sequence: CASSQDLYQPQHF. In DNA form, the CDR3 reads TGCGCCAGCAGCCAAGATCTTTACCAGCCCCAGCATTTT. J is TRBJ1-5 and V is TRBV4-3; no definite D call. Looked up from germline, CDR1 is LGHNA and CDR2 is YSLEER. Trimming took 0 bases from V and 7 from J, leaving 7 bases between them. This CDR3 comprises 13 residues.

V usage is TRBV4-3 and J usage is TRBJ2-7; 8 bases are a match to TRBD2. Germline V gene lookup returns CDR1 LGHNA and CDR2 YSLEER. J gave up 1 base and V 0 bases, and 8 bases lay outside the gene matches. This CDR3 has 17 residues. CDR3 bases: TGCGCCAGCAGCCAAGAAATCAGCGGGAGTGGGTCCTACGAGCAGTACTTC. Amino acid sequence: CASSQEISGSGSYEQYF.

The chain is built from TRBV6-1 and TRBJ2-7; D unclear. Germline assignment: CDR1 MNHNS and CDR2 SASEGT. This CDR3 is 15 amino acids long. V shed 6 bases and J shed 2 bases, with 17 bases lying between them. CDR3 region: CASSAGSLKTYEQYF. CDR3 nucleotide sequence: TGTGCCAGCAGCGCTGGCAGCCTGAAAACCTACGAGCAGTACTTC.

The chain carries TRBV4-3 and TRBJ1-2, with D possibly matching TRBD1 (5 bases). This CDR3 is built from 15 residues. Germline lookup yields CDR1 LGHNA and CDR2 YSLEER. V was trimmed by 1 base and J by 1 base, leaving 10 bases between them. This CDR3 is CASSQATDFNYGYTF. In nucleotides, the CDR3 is TGCGCCAGCAGCCAAGCGACAGATTTTAACTATGGCTACACCTTC.

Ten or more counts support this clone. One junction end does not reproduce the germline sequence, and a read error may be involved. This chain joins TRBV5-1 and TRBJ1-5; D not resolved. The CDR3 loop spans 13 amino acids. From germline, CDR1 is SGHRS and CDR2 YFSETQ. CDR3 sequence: CASSRLSDQPQHF. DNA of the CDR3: TGCGCCAGCAGCCGACTTAGCGATCAGCCCCAGCATTTT.

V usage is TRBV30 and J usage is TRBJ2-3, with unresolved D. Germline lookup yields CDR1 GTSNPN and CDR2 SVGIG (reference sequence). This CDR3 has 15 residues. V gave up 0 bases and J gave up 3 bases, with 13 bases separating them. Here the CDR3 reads CAWSVAPSTTDTQYF. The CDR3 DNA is TGTGCCTGGAGTGTGGCCCCCTCAACAACAGATACGCAGTATTTT. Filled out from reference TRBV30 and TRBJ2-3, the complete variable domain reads SQTIHQWPATLVQPVGSPLSLECTVEGTSNPNLYWYRQAAGRGLQLLFYSVGIGQISSEVPQNLSASRPQDRQFILSSKKLLLSDSGFYLCAWSVAPSTTDTQYFGPGTRLTVL.

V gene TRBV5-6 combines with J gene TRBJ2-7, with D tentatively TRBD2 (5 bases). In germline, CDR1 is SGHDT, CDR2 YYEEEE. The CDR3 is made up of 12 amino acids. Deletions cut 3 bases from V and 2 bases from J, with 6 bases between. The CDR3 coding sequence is TGTGCCAGCAGCTCGGGGACCTACGAGCAGTACTTC. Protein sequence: CASSSGTYEQYF.

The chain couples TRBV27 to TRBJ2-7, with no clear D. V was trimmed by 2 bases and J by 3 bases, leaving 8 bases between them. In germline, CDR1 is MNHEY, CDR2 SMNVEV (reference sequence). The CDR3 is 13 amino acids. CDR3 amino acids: CASSLGTDYEQYF. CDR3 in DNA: TGTGCCAGCAGTTTAGGAACAGACTACGAGCAGTACTTC.

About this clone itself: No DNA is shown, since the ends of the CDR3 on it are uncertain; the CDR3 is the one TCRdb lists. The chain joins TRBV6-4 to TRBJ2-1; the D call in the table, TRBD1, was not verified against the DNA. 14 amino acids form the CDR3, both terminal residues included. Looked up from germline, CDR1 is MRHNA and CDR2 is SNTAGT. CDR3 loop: CASSVRARDNEQFF.

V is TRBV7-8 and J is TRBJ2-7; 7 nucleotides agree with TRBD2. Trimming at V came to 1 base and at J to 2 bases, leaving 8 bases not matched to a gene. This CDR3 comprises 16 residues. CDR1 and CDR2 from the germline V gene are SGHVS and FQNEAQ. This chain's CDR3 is CASSLGVTSKPYEQYF. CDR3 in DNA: TGTGCCAGCAGCTTAGGTGTGACTAGCAAACCCTACGAGCAGTACTTC. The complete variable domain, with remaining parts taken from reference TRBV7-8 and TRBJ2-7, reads GAGVSQSPRYKVAKRGQDVALRCDPISGHVSLFWYQQALGQGPEFLTYFQNEAQLDKSGLPSDRFFAERPEGSVSTLKIQRTQQEDSAVYLCASSLGVTSKPYEQYFGPGTRLTVT.

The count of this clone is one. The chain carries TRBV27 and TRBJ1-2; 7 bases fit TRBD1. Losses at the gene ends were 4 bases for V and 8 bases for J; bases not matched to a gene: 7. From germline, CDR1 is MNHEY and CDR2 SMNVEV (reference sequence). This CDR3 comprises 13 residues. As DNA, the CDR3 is TGTGCCAGCAGTTCGACAGGGTCCCTCGGCTACACCTTC. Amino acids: CASSSTGSLGYTF.